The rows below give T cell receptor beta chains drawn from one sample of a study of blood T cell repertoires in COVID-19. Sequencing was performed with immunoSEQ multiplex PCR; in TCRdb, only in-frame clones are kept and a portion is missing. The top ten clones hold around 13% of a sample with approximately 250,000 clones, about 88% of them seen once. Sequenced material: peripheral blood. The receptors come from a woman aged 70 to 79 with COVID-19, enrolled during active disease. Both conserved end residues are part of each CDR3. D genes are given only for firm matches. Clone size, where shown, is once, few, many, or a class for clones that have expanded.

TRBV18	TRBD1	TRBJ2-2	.	TGTGCCAGCTCGACCGGGACAGGGGGTTCAGCCGGGGAGCTGTTTTTT	CASSTGTGGSAGELFF
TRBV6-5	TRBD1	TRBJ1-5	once	TGTGCCAGCAGCCTCGGACAGGGGTTTCAGCCCCAGCATTTT	CASSLGQGFQPQHF
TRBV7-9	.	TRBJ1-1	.	TGTGCCAGCAGCTTCGGGGTCACTGAAGCTTTCTTT	CASSFGVTEAFF
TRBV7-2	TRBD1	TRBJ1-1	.	TGTGCCAGCAGCTTCGCAGGGGGCCTGAACACTGAAGCTTTCTTT	CASSFAGGLNTEAFF
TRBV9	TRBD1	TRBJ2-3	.	TGTGCCAGCAGCGTAAAAGAGGGGGCCGACGGAGATACGCAGTATTTT	CASSVKEGADGDTQYF
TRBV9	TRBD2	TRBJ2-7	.	TGTGCCAGCAGCGTGGGACTAGCGGGGGCCGCCTCCTACGAGCAGTACTTC	CASSVGLAGAASYEQYF
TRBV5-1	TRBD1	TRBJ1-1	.	TGCGCCAGCAGCCAGGGACAGCTGAACACTGAAGCTTTCTTT	CASSQGQLNTEAFF
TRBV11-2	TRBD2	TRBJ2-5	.	TGTGCCAGCACCACCATGGGGGGGGTTATTCCAGAGACCCAGTACTTC	CASTTMGGVIPETQYF
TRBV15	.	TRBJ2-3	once	TGTGCCACCAGCCTCACGCAGGGGACCCAGTATTTT	CATSLTQGTQYF
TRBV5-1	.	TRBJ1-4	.	TGCGCCAGCAGCTACGGGCTGGGGCAGACTAATGAAAAACTGTTTTTT	CASSYGLGQTNEKLFF
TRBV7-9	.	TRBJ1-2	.	TGTGCCAGCAGCTTAGCGGTGCGCCTATCCTATGGCTACACCTTC	CASSLAVRLSYGYTF
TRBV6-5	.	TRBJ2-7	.	TGTGCCAGCAGTTACTCGTGGGGGGGCCGGGACGAGCAGTACTTC	CASSYSWGGRDEQYF
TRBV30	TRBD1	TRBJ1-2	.	TGTGCCTGGAGACGACAGGGGGCAGGATATGGCTACACCTTC	CAWRRQGAGYGYTF
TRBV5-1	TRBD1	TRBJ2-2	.	TGCGCCAGCAGCTTAAGACAGGGGGGCGGGGAGCTGTTTTTT	CASSLRQGGGELFF
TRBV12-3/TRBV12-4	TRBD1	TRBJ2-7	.	TGTGCCAGCCTGAGGGACAGGGGCTACGAGCAGTACTTC	CASLRDRGYEQYF